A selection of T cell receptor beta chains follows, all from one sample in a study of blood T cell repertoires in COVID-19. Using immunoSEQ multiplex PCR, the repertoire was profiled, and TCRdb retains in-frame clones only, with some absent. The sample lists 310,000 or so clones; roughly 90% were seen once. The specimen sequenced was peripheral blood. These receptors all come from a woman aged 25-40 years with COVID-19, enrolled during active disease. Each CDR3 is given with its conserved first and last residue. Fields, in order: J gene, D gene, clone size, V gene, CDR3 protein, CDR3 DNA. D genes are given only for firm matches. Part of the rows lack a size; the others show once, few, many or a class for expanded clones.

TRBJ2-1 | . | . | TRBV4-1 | CASSQAGVGNEQFF | TGCGCCAGCAGCCAAGCAGGGGTAGGAAATGAGCAGTTCTTC
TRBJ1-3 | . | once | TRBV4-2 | CASSQESQGSPGNTIYF | TGTGCCAGCAGCCAAGAATCCCAGGGAAGCCCTGGAAACACCATATATTTT
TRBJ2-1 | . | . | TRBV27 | CASSSLGADEQFF | TGTGCCAGCAGTTCATTAGGGGCCGATGAGCAGTTCTTC
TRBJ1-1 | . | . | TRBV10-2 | CASSDWAPNTEAFF | TGCGCCAGCAGTGATTGGGCACCGAACACTGAAGCTTTCTTT
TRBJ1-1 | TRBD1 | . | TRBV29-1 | CSGDRGTEAFF | TGCAGCGGGGACAGGGGGACTGAAGCTTTCTTT
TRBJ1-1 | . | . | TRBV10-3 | CAISGSGMNTEAFF | TGTGCCATCAGTGGATCAGGGATGAACACTGAAGCTTTCTTT
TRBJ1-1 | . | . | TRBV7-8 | CASSLARDYTEAFF | TGTGCCAGCAGCTTAGCCAGGGACTACACTGAAGCTTTCTTT
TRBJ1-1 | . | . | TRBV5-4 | CASSRDAVSTEAFF | TGTGCCAGCAGCCGAGACGCGGTGAGCACTGAAGCTTTCTTT
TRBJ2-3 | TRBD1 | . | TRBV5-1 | CASSLGDSKTDTQYF | TGCGCCAGCAGCTTGGGGGACAGCAAGACAGATACGCAGTATTTT
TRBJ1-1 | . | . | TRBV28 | CASSRAKAGYTEAFF | TGTGCCAGCAGTCGGGCTAAAGCGGGGTACACTGAAGCTTTCTTT
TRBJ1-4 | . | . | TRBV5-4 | CASSTTPRGEEKLFF | TGTGCCAGCAGCACAACACCCCGCGGAGAGGAAAAACTGTTTTTT
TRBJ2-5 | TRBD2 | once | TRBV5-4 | CASSPGTSGYQETQYF | TGTGCCAGCAGCCCAGGAACTAGCGGCTACCAAGAGACCCAGTACTTC
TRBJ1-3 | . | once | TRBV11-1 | CASSVDKSGNTIYF | TGTGCCAGCAGCGTAGACAAATCTGGAAACACCATATATTTT
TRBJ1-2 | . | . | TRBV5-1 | CASSFGDTLRNGYTF | TGCGCCAGCAGCTTCGGGGACACACTAAGAAATGGCTACACCTTC
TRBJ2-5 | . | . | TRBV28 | CASSSEETQYF | TGTGCCAGCAGTTCCGAAGAGACCCAGTACTTC
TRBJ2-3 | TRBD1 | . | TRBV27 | CASADRGLGDTQYF | TGTGCCAGCGCAGACAGGGGGCTTGGAGATACGCAGTATTTT
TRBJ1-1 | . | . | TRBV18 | CASSARGENTEAFF | TGTGCCAGCTCAGCACGCGGAGAGAACACTGAAGCTTTCTTT
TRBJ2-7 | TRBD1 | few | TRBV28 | CASSLAQGALYEQYF | TGTGCCAGCAGTTTAGCACAGGGGGCCTTGTACGAGCAGTACTTC
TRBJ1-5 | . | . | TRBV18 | CASSQLAEKSNQPQHF | TGTGCCAGCTCCCAGCTCGCGGAGAAAAGCAATCAGCCCCAGCATTTT
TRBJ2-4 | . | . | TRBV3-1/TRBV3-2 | CASSHTGYDKNIQYF | TGTGCCAGCAGCCATACAGGGTATGACAAAAACATTCAGTACTTC
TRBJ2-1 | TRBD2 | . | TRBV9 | CASSVSSGRGPYNEQFF | TGTGCCAGCAGCGTATCTAGCGGGAGGGGACCATACAATGAGCAGTTCTTC
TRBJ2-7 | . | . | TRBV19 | CASSNRYEQYF | TGTGCCAGTAGTAACAGGTACGAGCAGTACTTC
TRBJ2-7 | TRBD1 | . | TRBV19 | CASSPGQAYEQYF | TGTGCCAGTAGTCCGGGACAGGCCTACGAGCAGTACTTC
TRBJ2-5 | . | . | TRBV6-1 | CASSEAIGQGSETQYF | TGTGCCAGCAGTGAAGCTATAGGTCAGGGGTCAGAGACCCAGTACTTC
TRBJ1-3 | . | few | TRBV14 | CASSRTGNTIYF | TGTGCCAGCAGCCGTACTGGAAACACCATATATTTT
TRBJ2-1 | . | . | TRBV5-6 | CASSLGAGPYNEQFF | TGTGCCAGCAGCTTGGGTGCGGGGCCATACAATGAGCAGTTCTTC
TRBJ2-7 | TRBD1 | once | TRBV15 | CATSKPGQGVYEQYF | TGTGCCACCAGCAAACCGGGACAGGGGGTCTACGAGCAGTACTTC
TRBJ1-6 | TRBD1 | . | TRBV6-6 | CASSPPRQGVNSPLHF | TGTGCCAGCAGTCCCCCGAGACAGGGAGTTAATTCACCCCTCCACTTT
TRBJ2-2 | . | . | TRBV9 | CASSVAFRGGELFF | TGTGCCAGCAGCGTAGCTTTCAGAGGCGGGGAGCTGTTTTTT
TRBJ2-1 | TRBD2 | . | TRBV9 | CASSALSRGLAGGGEQFF | TGTGCCAGCAGCGCCCTCAGCCGAGGACTAGCAGGAGGGGGTGAGCAGTTCTTC
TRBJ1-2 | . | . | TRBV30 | CAWSFGGGGYGYTF | TGTGCCTGGAGTTTCGGCGGGGGGGGATATGGCTACACCTTC
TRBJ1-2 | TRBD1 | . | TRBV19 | CASSTDRGFNYGYTF | TGTGCCAGTAGTACCGACAGGGGCTTTAACTATGGCTACACCTTC
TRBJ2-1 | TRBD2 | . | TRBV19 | CASSIEENSGRNEQFF | TGTGCCAGTAGTATAGAGGAGAATAGCGGGAGAAATGAGCAGTTCTTC
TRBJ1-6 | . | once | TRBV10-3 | CAISVGSDGSPLHF | TGTGCCATCAGTGTGGGTTCTGACGGGTCACCCCTCCACTTT
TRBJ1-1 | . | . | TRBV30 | CAWNKGLSSGEEAFF | TGTGCCTGGAATAAGGGTCTAAGTTCAGGGGAAGAGGCTTTCTTT
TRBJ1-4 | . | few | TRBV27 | CASSFSGNEKLFF | TGTGCCAGCAGTTTCAGTGGTAATGAAAAACTGTTTTTT